The entry that follows covers one T cell receptor beta chain sequence. Its antigen is not known. Ranging in age from roughly 6 to 100, the donors were healthy Caucasian individuals from Russia. The V segment lost 3 bases and the J segment 4 bases; nucleotides outside the gene matches: 10. Germline V gene data show CDR1 as MDHEN and CDR2 as SYDVKM. CDR3 size: 19 residues. The sample belongs to a study of blood T cells in healthy people across ages. Study observations and caveats: Strong correlation linked observed beta diversity and percent naive T cells. Diversity was estimated from one million T cells, and these estimates were considered underestimates.

A second about 6 to 11 cycle PCR used barcoded and J-beta primers. From each sample, at least 2.5 million paired-end reads containing CDR3 were obtained. Each CDR3 protein gets one entry after TCRdb re-called the 5' RACE reads with MiXCR. The sample holds about 2 million distinct CDR3 sequences, around half seen once. The receptor comes from a woman aged 40 to 50 in good health. The specimen sequenced was blood. The chain carries TRBV28 and TRBJ2-1; the match to TRBD2 covers 15 bases. The CDR3 is CASSFVGLAGGEVYNEQFF. The CDR3 nucleotides read TGTGCCAGCAGTTTTGTGGGACTAGCGGGGGGAGAGGTTTACAATGAGCAGTTCTTC.